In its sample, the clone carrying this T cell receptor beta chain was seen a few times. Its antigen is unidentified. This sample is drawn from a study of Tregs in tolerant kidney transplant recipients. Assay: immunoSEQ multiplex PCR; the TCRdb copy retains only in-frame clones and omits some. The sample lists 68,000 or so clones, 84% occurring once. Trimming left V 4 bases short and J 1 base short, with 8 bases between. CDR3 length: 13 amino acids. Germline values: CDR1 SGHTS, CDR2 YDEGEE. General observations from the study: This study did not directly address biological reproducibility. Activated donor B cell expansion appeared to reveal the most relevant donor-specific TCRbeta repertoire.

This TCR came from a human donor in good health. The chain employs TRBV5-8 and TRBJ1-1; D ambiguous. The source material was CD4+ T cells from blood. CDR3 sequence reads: CASSLRPNTEAFF. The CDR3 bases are TGTGCCAGCAGCCTACGACCGAACACTGAAGCTTTCTTT. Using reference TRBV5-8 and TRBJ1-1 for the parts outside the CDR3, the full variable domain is EAGVTQSPTHLIKTRGQQATLRCSPISGHTSVYWYQQALGLGLQFLLWYDEGEERNRGNFPPRFSGRQFPNYSSELNVNALELEDSALYLCASSLRPNTEAFFGQGTRLTVV.